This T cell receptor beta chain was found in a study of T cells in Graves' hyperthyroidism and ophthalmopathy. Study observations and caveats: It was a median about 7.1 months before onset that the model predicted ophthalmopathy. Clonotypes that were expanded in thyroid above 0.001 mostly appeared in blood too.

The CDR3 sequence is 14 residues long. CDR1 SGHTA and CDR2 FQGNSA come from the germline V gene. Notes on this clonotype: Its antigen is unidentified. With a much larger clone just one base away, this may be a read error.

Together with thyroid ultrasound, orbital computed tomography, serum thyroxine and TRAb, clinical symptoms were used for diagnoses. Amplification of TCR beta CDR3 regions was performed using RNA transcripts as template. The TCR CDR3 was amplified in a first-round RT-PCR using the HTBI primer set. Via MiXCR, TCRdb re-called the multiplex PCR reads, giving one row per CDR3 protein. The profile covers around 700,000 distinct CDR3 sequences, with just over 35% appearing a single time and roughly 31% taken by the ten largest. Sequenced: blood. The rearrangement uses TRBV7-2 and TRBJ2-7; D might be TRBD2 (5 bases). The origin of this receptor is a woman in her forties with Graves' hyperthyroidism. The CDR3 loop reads CAGSQETGTYEQYF. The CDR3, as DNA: TGTGCCGGCAGCCAAGAAACGGGGACCTACGAGCAGTACTTC. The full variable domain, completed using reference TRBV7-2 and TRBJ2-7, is GAGVSQSPSNKVTEKGKDVELRCDPISGHTALYWYRQSLGQGLEFLIYFQGNSAPDKSGLPSDRFSAERTGGSVSTLTIQRTQQEDSAVYLCAGSQETGTYEQYFGPGTRLTVT.